Sequencing of this T cell receptor beta chain was carried out in a study of blood T cell repertoires in COVID-19 (dated by TCRdb to the early 2020s). Background for the entire study: The collaborator samples originated in the United States, Italy and Spain and spanned the acute and convalescent phases of COVID-19. The material from the prospective study consisted of cDNA or gDNA derived from T cells, B-cell-depleted T cells, or PBMCs. Subjects who had been exposed to COVID-19, were actively infected with it, or had recovered from it provided the deeply sampled blood TCRbeta repertoires that made up the dataset. The repertoires were made available in a free public database intended to serve as a resource for research on the immune response to SARS-CoV-2. Samples were obtained from the ongoing ImmuneRACE study (first 160 participants) and from 1,254 subjects provided by 6 global collaborators. A de-identified subject ID, COVID-19 status, age in years and sex were almost always included in the sample metadata. Where available, HLA class I and class II types were taken from metadata supplied by the sample provider and were not determined by assay-based typing.

The paper as a whole reports these results and caveats: How much clinical and demographic metadata was included differed by source and by participant, and the metadata was provided uncurated.

Details on this clone: Its cognate antigen has yet to be identified. The record has no base qualities; no much larger clone is one base away.

TCRbeta CDR3 regions were amplified from genomic DNA by means of the immunoSEQ Assay, a bias-controlled multiplex PCR. For the original study's pipeline: Nucleated cell counts per sample were estimated from amplification of reference gene primers within the assay. To quantify the absolute abundance of each unique TCRbeta CDR3 rearrangement, sequence reads were collapsed and filtered. For each sample, productive Simpson clonality was calculated by taking the square root of Simpson's diversity index across productive rearrangements. The table comes from immuneACCESS by way of TCRdb, which keeps in-frame sequences with V and J called. Part of the clones is missing from these tables; in studies checked, under half for an unresolved V gene and the rest for unknown reasons. That table supplies the V and J calls and clone size; D and trimming were determined from the DNA. The sample profile shows hundreds of thousands of clones; less than 90% of them were found once. The ten largest clones represent approximately 14% of the sample.

At one collaborating source in Seattle, patients were enrolled during active infection and were followed longitudinally through the course of disease. Whole blood was collected in K2EDTA tubes by collaborating institutions according to the institutions' own protocols. Collaborator samples were shipped for TCRbeta analysis as frozen whole blood, isolated PBMCs, or DNA extracted from either sample type. The CDR3, from cysteine to phenylalanine, totals 14 residues. The CDR3 DNA has 42 bases and is translated from base 1. In the germline V gene, CDR1 corresponds to MDHEN and CDR2 to SYDVKM. Germline trimming amounts to 7 bases on V and 4 bases on J, with 9 as the count of junction bases outside the gene matches.

The sample consisted of peripheral blood. The chain couples TRBV28 to TRBJ2-7, and TRBD1 aligns with 8 junction nucleotides. The sequence was obtained from a woman in her 70s with COVID-19, enrolled during active disease. The CDR3 region reads CASTRGQGAYEQYF. The base sequence is TGTGCCAGCACCCGGGGCCAGGGGGCATACGAGCAGTACTTC.